The entry below gives a single T cell receptor beta chain sequence along with its context. Its matching antigen is unknown. The data were taken from a study of OX40 agonist ivuxolimab in advanced cancers. Overall study context: Patients with prior anti-PD-1, anti-PD-L1 or anti-CTLA-4 therapy were eligible; approximately 40% had some.

Points from the study as a whole: Relative to CD4+ cells, CD8+ T cells on average had more expanded clones.

The germline V and J ends were trimmed by 5 bases and 3 bases, with 19 bases remaining between them. This CDR3 is built from 16 residues. Germline CDR1 is SGHAT and CDR2 is FQNNGV. Here immunoSEQ multiplex PCR was the method, and the copy in TCRdb shows in-frame clones only, minus some. Of around 80,000 clones listed, roughly 89% were seen once; the top ten hold around 0.18%. A history of autoimmune disease or systemic immunosuppression excluded patients. The timepoints at which blood was sampled were baseline, cycle 4 day 1, and cycle 7 day 1. J is TRBJ1-1 and V is TRBV11-2; tentative D call: TRBD1 (6 bases). This sequence originates from an adult with an advanced solid tumor such as melanoma, head and neck, liver or kidney cancer. The sample was CD4+ or CD8+ T cells sorted from blood, taken in a trial of the OX40 agonist ivuxolimab. The CDR3 spells CASSLGRGRGYTEAFF. In DNA, the CDR3 is TGTGCCAGCAGCCTAGGTCGGGGGCGGGGGTACACTGAAGCTTTCTTT.